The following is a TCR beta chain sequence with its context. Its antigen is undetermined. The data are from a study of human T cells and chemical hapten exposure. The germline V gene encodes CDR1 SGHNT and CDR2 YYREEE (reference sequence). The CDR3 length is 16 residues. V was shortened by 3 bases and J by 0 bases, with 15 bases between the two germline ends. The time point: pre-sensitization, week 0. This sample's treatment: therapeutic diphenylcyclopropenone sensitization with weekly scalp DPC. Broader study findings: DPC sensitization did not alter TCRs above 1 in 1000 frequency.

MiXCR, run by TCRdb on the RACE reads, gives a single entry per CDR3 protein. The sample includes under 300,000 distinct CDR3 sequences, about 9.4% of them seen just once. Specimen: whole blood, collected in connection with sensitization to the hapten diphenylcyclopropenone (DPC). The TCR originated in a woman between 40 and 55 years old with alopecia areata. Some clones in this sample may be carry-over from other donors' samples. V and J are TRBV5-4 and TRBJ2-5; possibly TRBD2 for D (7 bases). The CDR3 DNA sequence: TGTGCCAGCAGCTGGGGGGGCGGCTCGTACCAAGAGACCCAGTACTTC. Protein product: CASSWGGGSYQETQYF.